This TCR beta chain was sequenced during a study of blood T cells in healthy people across ages. J lost 8 bases, V lost 6 bases, and 14 bases had no gene match. CDR1 is SEHNR, CDR2 FQNEAQ, per germline (reference sequence). This CDR3 is built from 16 residues. Alongside a J-beta primer mix, a sample-barcoded 5' primer served in a second PCR lasting about 7 to 11 cycles. Each CDR3 protein is one row after TCRdb ran MiXCR on the 5' RACE reads. The sample carries about 780,000 distinct CDR3 sequences, roughly 25% recorded once. This clonotype has ten or more counts. This sample also appeared in a second study, on T cells of mothers and their children.

This TCR derives from a boy younger than 18 in good health. The sample consisted of blood. This rearrangement joins TRBV7-9 to TRBJ1-4; 8 bases are shared with TRBD1. CDR3 in DNA: TGTGCCAGCAGTAAACTGGGAGGACAGGGACGAGAAAAACTGTTTTTT. It specifies CASSKLGGQGREKLFF.